Sequencing of this TCR beta chain was carried out in a study of blood T cells in healthy people across ages. Then a second PCR, running roughly 7 to 12 cycles, was carried out with a sample-barcoded 5' primer and a J-beta primer mix. A single record per CDR3 protein comes from TCRdb applying MiXCR to the 5' RACE reads. The sample lists about 1,400,000 distinct CDR3 sequences; roughly 40% were seen once. This receptor was identified in a woman aged 18-29 years in good health. Sample: blood.

The CDR3 DNA reads TGTGCCAGCAGTTTATACCGGGACAGGGCTTCTGAAGCTTTCTTT. It encodes CASSLYRDRASEAFF. V usage is TRBV27 and J usage is TRBJ1-1, with 9 positions matching TRBD1. The CDR3 has 15 residues. The V gene end was trimmed by 1 base and the J gene end by 6 bases; junction bases not matched to a gene: 6. Germline values: CDR1 MNHEY, CDR2 SMNVEV (reference sequence).